These 13 T cell receptor beta chains originate from one sample sequenced in a study of breast tumors, draining lymph nodes, adjacent tissues. Each CDR3 protein gets one entry after TCRdb re-called the multiplex PCR reads with MiXCR. The sample yields fewer than 80,000 distinct CDR3 sequences, about 40% seen once. The specimen sequenced was breast tumor tissue. Source of these receptors: a female donor with breast cancer. Some clones in this sample may be carry-over from other donors' samples.

This clonotype was seen at least ten times. J is TRBJ2-3 and V is TRBV12-3 or TRBV12-4; tentative D call: TRBD1 (6 bases). CDR3 length equals 12 residues. The germline V and J ends were trimmed by 1 base and 11 bases, with 10 bases remaining between them. CDR3 in DNA: TGTGCCAGCAGTTTAGGGCGAGGGGGGCAGTATTTT. Its translation: CASSLGRGGQYF.

This clonotype came up many times. V usage is TRBV5-8 and J usage is TRBJ1-2, with D perhaps matching TRBD1 (6 bases). This CDR3 comprises 14 residues. Germline V gene sequence: CDR1 SGHTS, CDR2 YDEGEE. The V and J ends lost 6 bases and 5 bases respectively, with 17 bases between them. This chain's CDR3 is CASKEQGWDYGYTF. CDR3 nucleotides: TGTGCCAGCAAGGAACAGGGTTGGGATTATGGCTACACCTTC. The full variable domain, completed using reference TRBV5-8 and TRBJ1-2, is EAGVTQSPTHLIKTRGQQATLRCSPISGHTSVYWYQQALGLGLQFLLWYDEGEERNRGNFPPRFSGRQFPNYSSELNVNALELEDSALYLCASKEQGWDYGYTFGSGTRLTVV.

About this clonotype: Because the CDR3 is missing its conserved closing phenylalanine or tryptophan, this is likely a read error. The chain joins TRBV7-7 to TRBJ2-1; 11 bases match TRBD2. CDR1 is SSHAT, CDR2 FNYEAQ, per germline (reference sequence). The CDR3 spans 16 residues. CDR3 in amino acids: CASSILAGAGYNEQFL. The DNA for the CDR3 is TGTGCTAGCAGCATACTAGCGGGAGCGGGGTACAATGAGCAGTTCCTC.

This sequence joins TRBV5-6 and TRBJ1-2, with D possibly matching TRBD1 (5 bases). The CDR3 covers 16 residues. With 5 bases removed from V and 8 bases from J, the gap between germline ends came to 25 bases. Germline lookup yields CDR1 SGHDT and CDR2 YYEEEE. CDR3 DNA sequence: TGTGCCAGCAGAGTAGGCGACCGGGGCTCGGACTCCGGCTACACCTTC. Residues: CASRVGDRGSDSGYTF.

Ten or more counts support this clonotype. This chain connects TRBV10-1 to TRBJ2-1; D unresolved. Per the germline V gene, CDR1 is WNHNN and CDR2 is SYGVQD (reference sequence). The CDR3 loop spans 13 amino acids. Trimming took 3 bases from V and 9 from J, leaving 12 bases between them. The CDR3 reads CASSDYDSSEQFF. CDR3 coding DNA: TGCGCCAGCAGTGACTATGATTCCAGTGAGCAGTTCTTC.

Notes on this clonotype: The CDR3 ends on some other residue instead of the conserved phenylalanine or tryptophan, so this is likely a read error. The rearrangement uses TRBV5-1 and TRBJ2-2, with TRBD2 as a possible D gene (7 bases). Germline V gene data show CDR1 as SGHRS and CDR2 as YFSETQ. The CDR3 runs 16 residues. The CDR3 DNA is TGCGCCAGCAGCTTGGTCGGGGGGCTGAACACTGGGGAGCTGTTTTCT. Translating it yields CASSLVGGLNTGELFS.

This clonotype was counted many times. The DNA is left out, because the CDR3 cannot be placed on it with certainty; the CDR3 is given as TCRdb lists it. The chain has TRBV29-1 and TRBJ2-7; the table's D call, TRBD1, has no DNA check behind it. Including both end residues, the CDR3 is 11 amino acids long. The V gene's germline CDR1 is SQVTM and CDR2 ANQGSEA. This CDR3 reads CSVVGQGTWYF.

This clonotype was counted between two and nine times. The rearrangement uses TRBV12-3 or TRBV12-4 and TRBJ1-4, with TRBD1 matching over 7 bases. This CDR3 has 15 residues. V lost 6 bases and J lost 6; bases outside the gene matches: 10. The CDR3 reads CASSRGGFIYEKLFF. Here the CDR3 DNA reads TGTGCCAGCAGCAGGGGGGGTTTCATTTATGAAAAACTGTTTTTT.

This clonotype was observed at least ten times. V gene TRBV7-9 combines with J gene TRBJ2-7, with TRBD1 identical over 8 bases. The ends lost 4 bases at V and 4 bases at J; junction bases unmatched: 9. This CDR3 is built from 15 residues. The V gene's germline CDR1 is SEHNR and CDR2 FQNEAQ (reference sequence). The CDR3 nucleotides read TGTGCCAGCAGCTCGCCGGACAGGGCGGGTTACGAGCAGTACTTC. The encoded protein is CASSSPDRAGYEQYF.

This clonotype appeared once. The conserved phenylalanine or tryptophan is not found at the CDR3 terminus, so this likely reflects a read error. The gene calls are TRBV30 and TRBJ1-6; D remains unclear. Germline CDR1 and CDR2: GTSNPN and SVGIG (reference sequence). The germline V and J ends were trimmed by 0 bases and 9 bases, with 36 bases remaining between them. This CDR3 has 22 residues. The CDR3 is CAWSVRPHLGFVTLWGISPLHL. The CDR3 nucleotides are TGTGCCTGGAGTGTACGTCCCCATTTGGGGTTCGTAACATTGTGGGGTATTTCACCCCTCCACCTT.

This clonotype was observed many times. The chain employs TRBV15 and TRBJ1-2; D ambiguous. The CDR3 sequence is 14 residues long. Trimming took off 4 bases at V and 2 bases at J, with 11 bases between the two ends. Germline V gene lookup returns CDR1 LNHNV and CDR2 YYDKDF (reference sequence). Here the CDR3 DNA reads TGTGCCACCAGCAAGGAGGGTTTGAACTATGGCTACACCTTC. This codes for CATSKEGLNYGYTF.

This clonotype was seen many times. The V gene is TRBV11-3, the J gene TRBJ2-6, with a weak D call TRBD2 (5 bases). The CDR3 consists of 17 residues. V was shortened by 5 bases and J by 3 bases, with 17 bases between the two germline ends. Germline CDR1 reads SGHNT; CDR2 reads YENEEA. The CDR3 nucleotides read TGTGCCAGCAGCACCCGACCCGGGGTAATTGGGGCCAACGTCCTGACTTTC. Protein: CASSTRPGVIGANVLTF.

The chain links TRBV29-1 to TRBJ1-4, with 11 bases aligning to TRBD1. V shed 8 bases and J 2 bases; nucleotides not matched to a gene: 4. Germline-derived CDR1 and CDR2 are SQVTM and ANQGSEA. The length of the CDR3 is 14 residues. The CDR3 sequence: CSLRTGGTNEKLFF. The CDR3 nucleotides are TGCAGCCTACGGACAGGGGGCACTAATGAAAAACTGTTTTTT.